Below, one T cell receptor beta chain is given with its context. Its antigen remains undetermined. The input lacks base qualities; no much larger clone sits a single base away. The sample comes from a study of CD8+ T cells in alopecia areata (dated 2018 in TCRdb). Turning to the overall study: The treated patients, all with moderate-to-severe alopecia areata, were enrolled in an open-label pilot trial of oral tofacitinib given at 5 to 10 mg twice daily. Patients received tofacitinib for 6 to 18 months and were then followed off drug for 6 months to check for delayed response and recurrence. For the treated patients, the SALT score, which quantifies what percentage of scalp surface area is affected, served as the measure of disease severity. To study T cell clonal expansion in alopecia areata, the researchers applied high-throughput TCRbeta sequencing to both the C3H/HeJ mouse model and human patients. In humans, TCRbeta sequencing was performed on scalp tissue and on sorted CD4+ and CD8+ peripheral blood T cells from healthy controls and from patients with patchy or totalis/universalis alopecia areata. Patients on tofacitinib were biopsied at baseline and after 4 and 24 weeks of treatment, and several of the patients also had a later scalp biopsy. Scalp clonality was compared among normal scalp (n=4), patchy alopecia areata scalp (n=8), and alopecia totalis/universalis scalp (n=8). RNA was extracted with the PAXgene miRNA kit for fixed scalp, the miRNeasy kit for PBMCs, and the RNeasy kit for mouse skin. TCRbeta CDR3 regions were amplified by immunoSEQ multiplex PCR using 35 Vbeta forward and 13 Jbeta reverse primers. Results and caveats for the whole study, not just this receptor: Tofacitinib significantly decreased scalp clonality and the number of expanded CD8+ clones among the top 100 scalp clones. Lesional scalp, especially in alopecia totalis/universalis, showed higher clonality and more expanded CD8+ clones than normal scalp, suggesting antigenic drive. Because the treated cohort was small and included a single nonresponder, larger studies are needed to assess links between baseline CD8+ expansion and response. Compared with mice, TCR sequences shared between patients were less clear, possibly partly because of HLA diversity across the patient population. Unlike mouse skin, where gammadelta T cells dominate, normal human skin contains resident alphabeta T cells that get sequenced too, which complicates analysis of the scalp TCR repertoire. During tofacitinib treatment, many expanded lesional clones remained in scalp and blood, and this persistence may partly explain relapse after treatment is stopped.

Library construction relied on the immunoSEQ multiplex PCR assay. RNA was extracted from all samples and reverse transcribed into cDNA as template for TCR sequencing. SuperScript III was used to make first-strand cDNA, primed with a 2:1 mix of oligo-dT and random hexamers. Amplification bias was assessed with a synthetic immune receptor repertoire, and residual bias was removed computationally. Per the authors' processing: Raw reads were preprocessed to remove errors, and CDR3 was defined according to IMGT conventions as the region from the conserved cysteine to phenylalanine. Clonality was computed as 1 minus the Shannon entropy, with the entropy normalized by log2 of the number of productive unique TCRs. Whether scalp clones were CD4 or CD8 was inferred by matching scalp TCRbeta sequences against CD4 and CD8 repertoires sorted from blood. TCRdb carries this immuneACCESS record with in-frame sequences only. Its versions omit some clonotypes, under half of them owing to an unresolved V gene in the studies checked, with the rest unexplained. That table supplies the V and J calls and clone size; D and trimming were determined from the DNA. The sample records more than 150,000 clones, around 49% of which are singletons. Together, the top ten hold around a tenth of the sample.

From a lookup of the germline V gene, CDR1 and CDR2 are SQVTM and ANQGSEA. The CDR3 contains 14 residues, cysteine and phenylalanine counted. The read is trimmed to its CDR3 DNA, 42 bases read in frame from base 1. Cut back by 5 bases and 0 bases, the V and J ends lie 8 bases apart. The sample's treatment or condition, from its label and the paper: oral pan-JAK inhibitor, 5-10 mg twice daily. Peripheral blood and lesional scalp punch biopsies were obtained from patients with alopecia areata. PBMCs were separated by density centrifugation and stained for CD3, CD4 and CD8, after which CD4+ and CD8+ T cells were sorted on a FACSAria.

The source material was CD8+ T cells sorted from blood, sampled around week 52, from a patient treated with tofacitinib. The TCR originated in a human donor with alopecia areata. The sequence links TRBV29-1 to TRBJ2-6, with the D gene uncertain. The DNA sequence is given as TGCAGCGTTATGGGGTCCTCTGGGGCCAACGTCCTGACTTTC. The resulting protein is CSVMGSSGANVLTF.